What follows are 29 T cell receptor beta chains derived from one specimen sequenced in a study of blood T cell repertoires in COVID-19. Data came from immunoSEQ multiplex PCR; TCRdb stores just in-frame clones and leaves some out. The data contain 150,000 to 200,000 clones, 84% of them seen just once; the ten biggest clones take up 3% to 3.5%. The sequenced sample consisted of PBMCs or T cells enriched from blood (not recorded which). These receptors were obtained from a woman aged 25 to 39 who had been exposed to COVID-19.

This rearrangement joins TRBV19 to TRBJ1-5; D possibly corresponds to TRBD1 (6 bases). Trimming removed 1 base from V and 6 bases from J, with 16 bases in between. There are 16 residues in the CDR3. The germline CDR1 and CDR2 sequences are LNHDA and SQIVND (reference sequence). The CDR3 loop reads CASSIGTGRWGQPQHF. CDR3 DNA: TGTGCCAGTAGTATAGGTACAGGGCGCTGGGGTCAGCCCCAGCATTTT.

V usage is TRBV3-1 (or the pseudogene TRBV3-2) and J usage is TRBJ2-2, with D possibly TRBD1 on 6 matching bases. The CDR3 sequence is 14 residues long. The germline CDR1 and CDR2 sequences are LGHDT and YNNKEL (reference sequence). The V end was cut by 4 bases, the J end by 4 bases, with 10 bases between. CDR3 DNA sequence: TGTGCCAGCAGCCCAGGGGTAATCACCGGGGAGCTGTTTTTT. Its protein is CASSPGVITGELFF.

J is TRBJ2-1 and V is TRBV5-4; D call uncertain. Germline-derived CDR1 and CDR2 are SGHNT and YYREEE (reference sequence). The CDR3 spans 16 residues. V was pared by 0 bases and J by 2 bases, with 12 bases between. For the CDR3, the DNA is TGTGCCAGCAGCTTGGGATTGACTGATACCTACAATGAGCAGTTCTTC. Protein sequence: CASSLGLTDTYNEQFF.

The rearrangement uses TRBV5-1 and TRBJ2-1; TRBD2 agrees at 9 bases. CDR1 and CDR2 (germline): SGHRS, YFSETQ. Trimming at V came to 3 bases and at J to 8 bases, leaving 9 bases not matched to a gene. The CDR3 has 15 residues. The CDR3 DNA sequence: TGCGCCAGCAGCTCAACAGGGACTAGCATCGATGAGCAGTTCTTC. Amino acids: CASSSTGTSIDEQFF.

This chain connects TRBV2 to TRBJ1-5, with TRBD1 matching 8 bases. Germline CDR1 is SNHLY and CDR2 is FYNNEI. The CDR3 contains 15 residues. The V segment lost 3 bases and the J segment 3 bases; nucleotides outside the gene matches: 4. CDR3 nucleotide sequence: TGTGCCAGCAGTGATCTGGACAGGGACAATCAGCCCCAGCATTTT. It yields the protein CASSDLDRDNQPQHF.

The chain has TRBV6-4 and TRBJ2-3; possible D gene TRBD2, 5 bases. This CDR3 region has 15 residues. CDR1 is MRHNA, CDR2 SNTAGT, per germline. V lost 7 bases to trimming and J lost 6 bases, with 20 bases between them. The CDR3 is CASNPDGDSGDTQYF. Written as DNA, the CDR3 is TGTGCCAGCAACCCCGATGGGGATTCGGGGGATACGCAGTATTTT.

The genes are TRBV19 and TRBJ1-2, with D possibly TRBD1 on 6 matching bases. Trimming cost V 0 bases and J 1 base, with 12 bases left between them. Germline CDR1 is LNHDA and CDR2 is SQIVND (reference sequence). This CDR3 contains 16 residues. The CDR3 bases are TGTGCCAGTAGTATAGATCCAGCAGGGGTTAACTATGGCTACACCTTC. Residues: CASSIDPAGVNYGYTF.

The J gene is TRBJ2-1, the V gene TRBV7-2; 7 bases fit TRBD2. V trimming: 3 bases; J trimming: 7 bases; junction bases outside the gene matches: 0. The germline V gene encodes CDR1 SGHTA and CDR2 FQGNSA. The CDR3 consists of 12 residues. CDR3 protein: CASSLRGNEQFF. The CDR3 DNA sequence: TGTGCCAGCAGCTTGCGGGGGAATGAGCAGTTCTTC. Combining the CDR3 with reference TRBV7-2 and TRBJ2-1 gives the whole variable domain GAGVSQSPSNKVTEKGKDVELRCDPISGHTALYWYRQSLGQGLEFLIYFQGNSAPDKSGLPSDRFSAERTGGSVSTLTIQRTQQEDSAVYLCASSLRGNEQFFGPGTRLTVL.

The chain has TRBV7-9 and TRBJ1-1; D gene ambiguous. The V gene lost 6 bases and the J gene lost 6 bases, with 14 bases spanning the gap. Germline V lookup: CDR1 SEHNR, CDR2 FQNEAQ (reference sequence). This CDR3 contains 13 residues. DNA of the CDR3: TGTGCCAGCAGGTACGGTAATGAGGCTGAAGCTTTCTTT. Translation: CASRYGNEAEAFF.

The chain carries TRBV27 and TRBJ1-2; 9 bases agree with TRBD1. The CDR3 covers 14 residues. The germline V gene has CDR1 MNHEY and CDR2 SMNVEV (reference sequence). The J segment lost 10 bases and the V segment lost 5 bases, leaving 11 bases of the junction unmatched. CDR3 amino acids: CASSLGQGVLDYTF. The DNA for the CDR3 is TGTGCCAGCAGTCTGGGACAGGGAGTGTTAGACTACACCTTC.

Here the CDR3 DNA reads TGTGCCAGCAGCTTCTCTTCCACAGGGACGGACGAGCAGTACTTC. It yields the protein CASSFSSTGTDEQYF. This rearrangement joins TRBV7-6 to TRBJ2-7, with D tentatively TRBD1 (6 bases). The CDR3 contains 15 residues. Trimming cost V 3 bases and J 5 bases, with 17 bases left between them. Germline V gene sequence: CDR1 SGHVS, CDR2 FNYEAQ.

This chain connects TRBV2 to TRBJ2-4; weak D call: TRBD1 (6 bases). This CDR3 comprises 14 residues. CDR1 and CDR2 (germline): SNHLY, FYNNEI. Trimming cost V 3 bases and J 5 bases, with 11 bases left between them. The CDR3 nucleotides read TGTGCCAGCAGTGATCGTCAGGGGCAAAACATTCAGTACTTC. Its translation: CASSDRQGQNIQYF.

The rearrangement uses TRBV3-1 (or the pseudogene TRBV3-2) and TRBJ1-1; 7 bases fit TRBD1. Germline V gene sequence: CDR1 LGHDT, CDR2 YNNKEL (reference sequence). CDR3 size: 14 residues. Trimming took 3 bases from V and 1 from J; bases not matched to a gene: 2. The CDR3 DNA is TGTGCCAGCAGCCAGGGACAGAGGAACACTGAAGCTTTCTTT. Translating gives CASSQGQRNTEAFF.

CDR3 amino acids: CASSSGQTEFNYGYTF. CDR3 coding DNA: TGTGCCAGCAGCTCGGGACAGACCGAATTCAACTATGGCTACACCTTC. This chain joins TRBV13 and TRBJ1-2; 7 nucleotides line up with TRBD1. The CDR3 is 16 residues long. Losses at the gene ends were 4 bases for V and 2 bases for J; bases not matched to a gene: 10. Germline loops: CDR1 PRHDT, CDR2 FYEKMQ (reference sequence).

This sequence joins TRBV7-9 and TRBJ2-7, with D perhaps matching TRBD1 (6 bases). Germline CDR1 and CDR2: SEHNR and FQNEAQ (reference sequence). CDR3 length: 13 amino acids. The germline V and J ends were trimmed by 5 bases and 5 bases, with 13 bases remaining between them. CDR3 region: CASSRYRDHEQYF. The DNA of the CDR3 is TGTGCCAGCAGCAGATACAGGGACCACGAGCAGTACTTC.

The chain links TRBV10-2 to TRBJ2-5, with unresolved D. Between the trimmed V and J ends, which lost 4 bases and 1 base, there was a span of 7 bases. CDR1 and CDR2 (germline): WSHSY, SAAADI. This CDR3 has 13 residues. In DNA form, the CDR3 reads TGCGCCAGCAGTGGAAGAGGCCAAGAGACCCAGTACTTC. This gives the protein CASSGRGQETQYF.

CDR3 in amino acids: CASSLGEGSWNSPLHF. As DNA, the CDR3 is TGTGCCAGCAGCTTAGGTGAGGGCAGCTGGAATTCACCCCTCCACTTT. This chain connects TRBV7-9 to TRBJ1-6; D not resolved. Trimming left V 1 base short and J 7 bases short, with 14 bases between. CDR3 length equals 16 residues. CDR1 is SEHNR and CDR2 is FQNEAQ in the germline V gene (reference sequence).

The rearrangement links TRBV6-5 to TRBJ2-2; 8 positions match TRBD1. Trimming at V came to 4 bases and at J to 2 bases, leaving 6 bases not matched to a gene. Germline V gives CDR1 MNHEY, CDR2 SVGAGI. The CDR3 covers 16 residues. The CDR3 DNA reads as TGTGCCAGCAGTTCCAGGGGGCTGGAAAACACCGGGGAGCTGTTTTTT. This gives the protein CASSSRGLENTGELFF.

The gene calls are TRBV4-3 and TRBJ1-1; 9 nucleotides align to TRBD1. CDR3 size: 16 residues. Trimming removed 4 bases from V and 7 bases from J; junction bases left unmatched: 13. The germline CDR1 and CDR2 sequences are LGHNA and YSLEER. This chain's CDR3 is CASSRIGTGSGDEAFF. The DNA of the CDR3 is TGCGCCAGCAGCCGCATTGGGACAGGGAGCGGGGATGAAGCTTTCTTT.

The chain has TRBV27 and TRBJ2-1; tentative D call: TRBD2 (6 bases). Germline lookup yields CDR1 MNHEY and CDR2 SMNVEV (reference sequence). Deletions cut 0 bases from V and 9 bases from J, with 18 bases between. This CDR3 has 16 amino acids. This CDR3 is CASSLSSGVRGGEQFF. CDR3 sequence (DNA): TGTGCCAGCAGTTTATCAAGTGGGGTCCGGGGAGGTGAGCAGTTCTTC.

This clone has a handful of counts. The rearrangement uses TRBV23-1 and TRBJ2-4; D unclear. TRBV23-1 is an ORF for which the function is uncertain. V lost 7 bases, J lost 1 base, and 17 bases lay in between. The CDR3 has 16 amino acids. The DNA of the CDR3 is TGCGCCAGCACCACGATCGGGTTTGTCGCCAAAAACATTCAGTACTTC. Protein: CASTTIGFVAKNIQYF.

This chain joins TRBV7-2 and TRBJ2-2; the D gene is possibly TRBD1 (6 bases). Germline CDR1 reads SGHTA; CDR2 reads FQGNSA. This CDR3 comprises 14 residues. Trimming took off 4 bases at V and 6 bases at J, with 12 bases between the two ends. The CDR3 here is CASSSLPGAGELFF. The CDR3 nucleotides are TGTGCCAGCAGCTCCCTCCCAGGGGCCGGGGAGCTGTTTTTT.

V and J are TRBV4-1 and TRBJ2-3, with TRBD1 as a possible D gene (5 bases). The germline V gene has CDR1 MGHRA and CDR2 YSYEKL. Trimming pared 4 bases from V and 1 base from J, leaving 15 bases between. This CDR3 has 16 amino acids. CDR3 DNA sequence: TGCGCCAGCAGCCCTACGACAGCTCTCGGCACAGATACGCAGTATTTT. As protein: CASSPTTALGTDTQYF.

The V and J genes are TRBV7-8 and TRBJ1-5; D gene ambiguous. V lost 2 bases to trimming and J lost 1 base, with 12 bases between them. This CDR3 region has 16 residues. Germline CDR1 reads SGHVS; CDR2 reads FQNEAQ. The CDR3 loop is CASSLFGSRSNQPQHF. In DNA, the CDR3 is TGTGCCAGCAGCTTATTTGGGAGTAGGAGCAATCAGCCCCAGCATTTT.

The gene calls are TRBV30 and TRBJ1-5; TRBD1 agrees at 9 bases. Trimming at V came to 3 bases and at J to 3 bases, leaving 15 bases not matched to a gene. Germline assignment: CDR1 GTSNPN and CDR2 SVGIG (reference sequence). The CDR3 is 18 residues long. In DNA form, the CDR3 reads TGTGCCTGGAGCCGCCAGGACAGGGGCGTTCGAAACAATCAGCCCCAGCATTTT. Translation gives CAWSRQDRGVRNNQPQHF.

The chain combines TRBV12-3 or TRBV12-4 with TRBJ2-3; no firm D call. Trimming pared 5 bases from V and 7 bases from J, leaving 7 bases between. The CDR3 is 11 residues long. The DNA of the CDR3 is TGTGCCAGCAGTGTTAGCAATACGCAGTATTTT. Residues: CASSVSNTQYF.

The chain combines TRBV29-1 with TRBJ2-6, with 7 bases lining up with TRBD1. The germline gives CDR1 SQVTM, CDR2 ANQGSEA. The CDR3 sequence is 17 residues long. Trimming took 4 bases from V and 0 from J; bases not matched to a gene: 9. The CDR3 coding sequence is TGCAGCGTTGGGTCCCACGACAGGGTCTCTGGGGCCAACGTCCTGACTTTC. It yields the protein CSVGSHDRVSGANVLTF.

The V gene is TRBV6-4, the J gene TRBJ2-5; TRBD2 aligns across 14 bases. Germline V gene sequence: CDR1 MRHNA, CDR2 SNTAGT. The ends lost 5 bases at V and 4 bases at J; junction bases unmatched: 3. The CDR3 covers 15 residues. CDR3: CASSPGTSGGETQYF. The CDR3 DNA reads TGTGCCAGCAGTCCCGGGACTAGCGGGGGAGAGACCCAGTACTTC.

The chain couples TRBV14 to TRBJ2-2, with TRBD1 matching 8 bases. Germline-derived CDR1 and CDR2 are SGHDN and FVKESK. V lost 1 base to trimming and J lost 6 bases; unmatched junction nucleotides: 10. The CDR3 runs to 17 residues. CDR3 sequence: CASSQVTPQGGAGELFF. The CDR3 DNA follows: TGTGCCAGCAGCCAAGTCACCCCACAGGGGGGTGCCGGGGAGCTGTTTTTT.